These T cell receptor beta chains were read from a single sample in a study of cytomegalovirus exposure and HLA in healthy donors. The data were produced by immunoSEQ multiplex PCR, yet TCRdb's version contains in-frame clones alone and is incomplete. The sample yields roughly 240,000 clones, 78% seen once. The source material was PBMCs. These receptor sequences come from a boy aged 5-17 years in good health and CMV-seronegative. Both conserved end residues are part of each CDR3. A D gene is named only where the DNA matches it firmly. Clone sizes are given selectively: once, few, many, or a class where the clone is expanded.

cdr3_length: 13
v_call: TRBV6-1
d_call: .
j_call: TRBJ2-7
clone_size: .
cdr3_nt: TGTGCCAGCAACACCGGGAGCTCCTACGAGCAGTACTTC
cdr3_aa: CASNTGSSYEQYF

cdr3_length: 15
v_call: TRBV19
d_call: .
j_call: TRBJ1-2
clone_size: .
cdr3_nt: TGTGCCAGTAGTCACCTACCCCAGGGGAACTATGGCTACACCTTC
cdr3_aa: CASSHLPQGNYGYTF

cdr3_length: 15
v_call: TRBV18
d_call: .
j_call: TRBJ1-1
clone_size: .
cdr3_nt: TGTGCCAGCTCATTAACCTGGGGCCGGGACACTGAAGCTTTCTTT
cdr3_aa: CASSLTWGRDTEAFF

cdr3_length: 13
v_call: TRBV7-9
d_call: .
j_call: TRBJ1-2
clone_size: .
cdr3_nt: TGTGCCAGCAGCTTAGGCGTGTTCTATGGCTACACCTTC
cdr3_aa: CASSLGVFYGYTF

cdr3_length: 16
v_call: TRBV6-1
d_call: TRBD1
j_call: TRBJ1-2
clone_size: .
cdr3_nt: TGTGCCAGCAGTGGAATACCCGGGACAGGGTCTGAGGGCTACACCTTC
cdr3_aa: CASSGIPGTGSEGYTF

cdr3_length: 14
v_call: TRBV6-5
d_call: TRBD1
j_call: TRBJ2-7
clone_size: .
cdr3_nt: TGTGCCAGCAGTTACGCTCCGGGGACAGGCGAGCAGTACTTC
cdr3_aa: CASSYAPGTGEQYF

cdr3_length: 15
v_call: TRBV2
d_call: .
j_call: TRBJ1-3
clone_size: .
cdr3_nt: TGTGCCAGCAGTGATTGGGGGGGCTTGGGAAACACCATATATTTT
cdr3_aa: CASSDWGGLGNTIYF

cdr3_length: 15
v_call: TRBV5-1
d_call: TRBD1
j_call: TRBJ2-5
clone_size: .
cdr3_nt: TGCGCCAGCAGCTTGCAAGGGACAGGGTTAGAGACCCAGTACTTC
cdr3_aa: CASSLQGTGLETQYF

cdr3_length: 14
v_call: TRBV5-4
d_call: .
j_call: TRBJ2-7
clone_size: few
cdr3_nt: TGTGCCAGCAGCCAACGGATGCAGGCCTACGAGCAGTACTTC
cdr3_aa: CASSQRMQAYEQYF

cdr3_length: 13
v_call: TRBV7-6
d_call: .
j_call: TRBJ2-7
clone_size: .
cdr3_nt: TGTGCCAGCAGCTTCAGGCCCTCCTACGAGCAGTACTTC
cdr3_aa: CASSFRPSYEQYF

cdr3_length: 14
v_call: TRBV9
d_call: TRBD1
j_call: TRBJ1-2
clone_size: .
cdr3_nt: TGTGCCAGCAGCGCCAACAGGGGGCTTAATGGCTACACCTTC
cdr3_aa: CASSANRGLNGYTF

cdr3_length: 15
v_call: TRBV5-4
d_call: .
j_call: TRBJ2-3
clone_size: few
cdr3_nt: TGTGCCAGCAGCTTGGCCCTAGAGGGCACAGATACGCAGTATTTT
cdr3_aa: CASSLALEGTDTQYF

cdr3_length: 15
v_call: TRBV5-6
d_call: .
j_call: TRBJ1-6
clone_size: few
cdr3_nt: TGTGCCAGCACCTCCCTCGGGGGGCCCAATTCACCCCTCCACTTT
cdr3_aa: CASTSLGGPNSPLHF

cdr3_length: 13
v_call: TRBV11-3
d_call: .
j_call: TRBJ1-1
clone_size: .
cdr3_nt: TGTGCCTGTTCTCTCTTACTTCTTACTGAAGCTTTCTTT
cdr3_aa: CACSLLLLTEAFF

cdr3_length: 15
v_call: TRBV6-5
d_call: .
j_call: TRBJ2-7
clone_size: .
cdr3_nt: TGTGCCAGCAGCTTGTCCCCTGCAACAGCCTACGAGCAGTACTTC
cdr3_aa: CASSLSPATAYEQYF

cdr3_length: 17
v_call: TRBV4-2
d_call: TRBD2
j_call: TRBJ2-5
clone_size: .
cdr3_nt: TGTGCCAGCAGCCAAGCGTCTAGCGGGACGCCAGGGGAGACCCAGTACTTC
cdr3_aa: CASSQASSGTPGETQYF

cdr3_length: 13
v_call: TRBV6-1
d_call: .
j_call: TRBJ1-2
clone_size: .
cdr3_nt: TGTGCCAGCAGTGACAGGGATAGGGGTGGCTACACCTTC
cdr3_aa: CASSDRDRGGYTF

cdr3_length: 12
v_call: TRBV6-6
d_call: .
j_call: TRBJ1-1
clone_size: .
cdr3_nt: TGTGCCAGCAGCCTTGGACAGTCGCGAACTTTCTTT
cdr3_aa: CASSLGQSRTFF

cdr3_length: 15
v_call: TRBV27
d_call: .
j_call: TRBJ2-1
clone_size: .
cdr3_nt: TGTGCCAGCAGTTTGTCCGAGGGCCTGGGCAATGAGCAGTTCTTC
cdr3_aa: CASSLSEGLGNEQFF

cdr3_length: 13
v_call: TRBV29-1
d_call: .
j_call: TRBJ1-2
clone_size: .
cdr3_nt: TGCAGCGTTTGGCCACAGGTCTCGGATGGCTACACCTTC
cdr3_aa: CSVWPQVSDGYTF

cdr3_length: 18
v_call: TRBV5-1
d_call: TRBD1
j_call: TRBJ1-1
clone_size: .
cdr3_nt: TGCGCCAGCAGCTTCACAGGACAGGGGAGGGGATGGAACACTGAAGCTTTCTTT
cdr3_aa: CASSFTGQGRGWNTEAFF

cdr3_length: 15
v_call: TRBV18
d_call: .
j_call: TRBJ1-1
clone_size: few
cdr3_nt: TGTGCCAGCTCAGAAGGGACTGCGTCGAACACTGAAGCTTTCTTT
cdr3_aa: CASSEGTASNTEAFF

cdr3_length: 16
v_call: TRBV7-9
d_call: TRBD1
j_call: TRBJ1-2
clone_size: .
cdr3_nt: TGTGCCAGCAGCTTAGCGCGGCAGGGGGTCCGGTATGGCTACACCTTC
cdr3_aa: CASSLARQGVRYGYTF

cdr3_length: 11
v_call: TRBV10-3
d_call: TRBD1
j_call: TRBJ1-2
clone_size: once
cdr3_nt: TGTGCCATTGGACAGGCCTATGGCTACACCTTC
cdr3_aa: CAIGQAYGYTF

cdr3_length: 13
v_call: TRBV19
d_call: TRBD1
j_call: TRBJ1-2
clone_size: .
cdr3_nt: TGTGCCAGTAAGAAACAGGGGGCGGATGGCTACACCTTC
cdr3_aa: CASKKQGADGYTF

cdr3_length: 13
v_call: TRBV5-1
d_call: TRBD1
j_call: TRBJ1-1
clone_size: few
cdr3_nt: TGCGCCAGCAGCCTAGGGACAGGGATTGAAGCTTTCTTT
cdr3_aa: CASSLGTGIEAFF

cdr3_length: 13
v_call: TRBV2
d_call: .
j_call: TRBJ1-5
clone_size: .
cdr3_nt: TGTGCCAGCAGGGTCAGGGAGGATCAGCCCCAGCATTTT
cdr3_aa: CASRVREDQPQHF

cdr3_length: 19
v_call: TRBV7-9
d_call: .
j_call: TRBJ1-4
clone_size: .
cdr3_nt: TGTGCCAGCAGCCCGAACACCCGGGACACCCTTTGGACTAATGAAAAACTGTTTTTT
cdr3_aa: CASSPNTRDTLWTNEKLFF

cdr3_length: 13
v_call: TRBV6-1
d_call: .
j_call: TRBJ1-5
clone_size: once
cdr3_nt: TGTGCCAGCAGTGAAGGTAACAATCAGCCCCAGCATTTT
cdr3_aa: CASSEGNNQPQHF

cdr3_length: 13
v_call: TRBV6-1
d_call: TRBD1
j_call: TRBJ1-1
clone_size: .
cdr3_nt: TGTGCCAGCAGCGGGACAGGGAGGACTGAAGCTTTCTTT
cdr3_aa: CASSGTGRTEAFF

cdr3_length: 15
v_call: TRBV6-4
d_call: .
j_call: TRBJ1-2
clone_size: .
cdr3_nt: TGTGCCAGCAGGGCAGGGCATAAACAGTCCTATGGCTACACCTTC
cdr3_aa: CASRAGHKQSYGYTF

cdr3_length: 17
v_call: TRBV25-1
d_call: TRBD2
j_call: TRBJ2-1
clone_size: .
cdr3_nt: TGTGCCAGCAGTGAATCTTCCGGGAGGCAGAGCGACAATGAGCAGTTCTTC
cdr3_aa: CASSESSGRQSDNEQFF

cdr3_length: 13
v_call: TRBV5-6
d_call: .
j_call: TRBJ1-5
clone_size: .
cdr3_nt: TGTGCCAGCAGCTTAGGCAGGTTTCAGCCCCAGCATTTT
cdr3_aa: CASSLGRFQPQHF

cdr3_length: 13
v_call: TRBV6-1
d_call: TRBD1
j_call: TRBJ1-2
clone_size: .
cdr3_nt: TGTGCCAGTTCCACGGACAGGGAAGACGGCTACCCCTTC
cdr3_aa: CASSTDREDGYPF

cdr3_length: 14
v_call: TRBV4-1
d_call: .
j_call: TRBJ1-5
clone_size: .
cdr3_nt: TGCGCCAGCAGCTTTGGACTGAACAATCAGCCCCAGCATTTT
cdr3_aa: CASSFGLNNQPQHF

cdr3_length: 14
v_call: TRBV18
d_call: TRBD2
j_call: TRBJ2-3
clone_size: .
cdr3_nt: TGTGCCAGCTCTCCGAGGGAGGGAGCAGATACGCAGTATTTT
cdr3_aa: CASSPREGADTQYF

cdr3_length: 14
v_call: TRBV7-9
d_call: TRBD2
j_call: TRBJ2-7
clone_size: .
cdr3_nt: TGTGCCAGCAGCGCCCGGGCCGGGGGGGGAGAGCAGTACTTC
cdr3_aa: CASSARAGGGEQYF

cdr3_length: 13
v_call: TRBV13
d_call: .
j_call: TRBJ2-7
clone_size: few
cdr3_nt: TGTGCCAGCAGCTTGTCGGGGTCCTACGAGCAGTACTTC
cdr3_aa: CASSLSGSYEQYF

cdr3_length: 17
v_call: TRBV5-1
d_call: TRBD1
j_call: TRBJ1-4
clone_size: .
cdr3_nt: TGCGCCAGCAGCTTGGGGTTAGAGGGACAGGGTGATGAAAAACTGTTTTTT
cdr3_aa: CASSLGLEGQGDEKLFF

cdr3_length: 12
v_call: TRBV5-1
d_call: TRBD1
j_call: TRBJ2-1
clone_size: .
cdr3_nt: TGCGCCAGCAGCGCCGGGCAGGGGGTACAGTTCTTC
cdr3_aa: CASSAGQGVQFF

cdr3_length: 14
v_call: TRBV29-1
d_call: TRBD1
j_call: TRBJ2-7
clone_size: few
cdr3_nt: TGCAGCGTTGAGACCGGGACAGGGTCTTACGAGCAGTACTTC
cdr3_aa: CSVETGTGSYEQYF

cdr3_length: 16
v_call: TRBV11-3
d_call: .
j_call: TRBJ1-5
clone_size: .
cdr3_nt: TGTGCCAGCAGCCTGGGGAGGGGCACCGGCAATCAGCCCCAGCATTTT
cdr3_aa: CASSLGRGTGNQPQHF

cdr3_length: 12
v_call: TRBV25-1
d_call: .
j_call: TRBJ1-2
clone_size: .
cdr3_nt: TGTGCCAGCAGTGAGAACAGGGTTGGCTACACCTTC
cdr3_aa: CASSENRVGYTF

cdr3_length: 14
v_call: TRBV7-3
d_call: .
j_call: TRBJ2-7
clone_size: .
cdr3_nt: TGTGCCAGCAGCTTATTGGCCAGTAACACCGAGCAGTACTTC
cdr3_aa: CASSLLASNTEQYF

cdr3_length: 17
v_call: TRBV5-4
d_call: .
j_call: TRBJ1-2
clone_size: .
cdr3_nt: TGTGCCAGCAGCTCGTTTCGAAACCAGGGGCTTAACTATGGCTACACCTTC
cdr3_aa: CASSSFRNQGLNYGYTF

cdr3_length: 14
v_call: TRBV4-1
d_call: .
j_call: TRBJ1-2
clone_size: .
cdr3_nt: TGCGCCAGCAGCCAAGAAGGGAGCAACTATGGCTACACCTTC
cdr3_aa: CASSQEGSNYGYTF

cdr3_length: 13
v_call: TRBV2
d_call: .
j_call: TRBJ1-2
clone_size: .
cdr3_nt: TGTGCCAGCAAAAGTCTCAACGAGCGGGGCTACACCTTC
cdr3_aa: CASKSLNERGYTF

cdr3_length: 13
v_call: TRBV7-9
d_call: .
j_call: TRBJ1-2
clone_size: few
cdr3_nt: TGTGCCAGCAGCTTCGGGGGGGGCTATGGCTACACCTTC
cdr3_aa: CASSFGGGYGYTF

cdr3_length: 13
v_call: TRBV7-2
d_call: .
j_call: TRBJ1-1
clone_size: once
cdr3_nt: TGTGCCAGCAGCTGGCCCCCAAACACTGAAGCTTTCTTT
cdr3_aa: CASSWPPNTEAFF

cdr3_length: 16
v_call: TRBV27
d_call: TRBD1
j_call: TRBJ2-7
clone_size: .
cdr3_nt: TGTGCCAGCAGTCTACTTGGGACAGGGGTTGTCAACGAGCAGTACTTC
cdr3_aa: CASSLLGTGVVNEQYF

cdr3_length: 15
v_call: TRBV6-5
d_call: TRBD1
j_call: TRBJ1-2
clone_size: .
cdr3_nt: TGTGCCAGCAGTGGACAGGGGGCGTCTAACTATGGCTACACCTTC
cdr3_aa: CASSGQGASNYGYTF

cdr3_length: 14
v_call: TRBV4-2
d_call: TRBD2
j_call: TRBJ2-1
clone_size: once
cdr3_nt: TGTGCCAGCAGCTGGGGACTAGCGAACAATGAGCAGTTCTTC
cdr3_aa: CASSWGLANNEQFF